The rows below give T cell receptor beta chains drawn from one sample of a study of T cells in Graves' hyperthyroidism and ophthalmopathy. TCRdb reprocessed the multiplex PCR reads with MiXCR, giving one entry per CDR3 protein. This table holds 200,000 to 300,000 distinct CDR3 sequences, approximately 23% found once. The sequenced sample consisted of blood. These receptors all stem from a woman aged 40 to 49 with Graves' ophthalmopathy. Both conserved end residues are part of each CDR3. Fields, in order: V gene, D gene, J gene, CDR3 protein. D genes are given only for firm matches.

v_gene: TRBV11-2
d_gene: .
j_gene: TRBJ1-2
CDR3aa: CASSPSRRGNYGYTF

v_gene: TRBV15
d_gene: .
j_gene: TRBJ2-7
CDR3aa: CATSRDTDAYYEQYF

v_gene: TRBV28
d_gene: TRBD1
j_gene: TRBJ2-7
CDR3aa: CASSNQGAVYEQYF

v_gene: TRBV3-1
d_gene: .
j_gene: TRBJ1-2
CDR3aa: CASSQEFSRGSYGYTF

v_gene: TRBV7-2
d_gene: .
j_gene: TRBJ1-3
CDR3aa: CASSSLISGNTIYF

v_gene: TRBV6-5
d_gene: .
j_gene: TRBJ1-1
CDR3aa: CASSYSGRENTEAFF

v_gene: TRBV20-1
d_gene: .
j_gene: TRBJ2-7
CDR3aa: CSAREELSSYEQYF

v_gene: TRBV7-6
d_gene: .
j_gene: TRBJ2-7
CDR3aa: CASSLGLRESSYEQYF

v_gene: TRBV28
d_gene: .
j_gene: TRBJ2-5
CDR3aa: CASRSSVVRETQYF

v_gene: TRBV2
d_gene: .
j_gene: TRBJ2-4
CDR3aa: CASSIIGAKNIQYF

v_gene: TRBV27
d_gene: TRBD2
j_gene: TRBJ2-7
CDR3aa: CASSLAASGTYEQYF

v_gene: TRBV7-3
d_gene: TRBD2
j_gene: TRBJ2-2
CDR3aa: CASSLYGAGANTGELFF

v_gene: TRBV6-1
d_gene: .
j_gene: TRBJ2-5
CDR3aa: CASSASGTSQETQYF

v_gene: TRBV6-5
d_gene: .
j_gene: TRBJ2-7
CDR3aa: CASSGNRYEQYF

v_gene: TRBV11-1
d_gene: .
j_gene: TRBJ2-7
CDR3aa: CASSLPKQGRVTHEQYF